One and the same sample provided the 32 T cell receptor beta chains below, sequenced in a study of CD8 T cells in Susac syndrome (dated by TCRdb to between 2018 and 2020). Library preparation was by the immunoSEQ multiplex PCR assay. RNA was extracted using the RNeasy kit, and roughly 0.5 to 1 microgram was reverse transcribed with random hexamers. The public reads were quality trimmed at Q25 with fastp and then assembled into clones with MiXCR by TCRdb, keeping productive beta chains. Here each entry gathers all rows of one CDR3 protein and keeps the most common genes and DNA. The sample yields 200,000 to 250,000 distinct CDR3 sequences; approximately 95% were counted once. The ten top clones hold around 0.08% of the sample. The specimen was CD4+ T cells from PBMCs. The receptors originated from a human donor with multiple sclerosis.

V is TRBV3-1 and J is TRBJ1-1; TRBD1 might be the D (5 bases). The CDR3 is 12 residues long. V was clipped by 4 bases and J by 3 bases, with 6 bases between them. Germline V lookup: CDR1 LGHDT, CDR2 YNNKEL (reference sequence). CDR3 bases: TGTGCCAGCAGCCCGGGGGACACTGAAGCTTTCTTT. Protein product: CASSPGDTEAFF.

This sequence joins TRBV2 and TRBJ2-7; no clear D gene. CDR1 and CDR2 (germline): SNHLY, FYNNEI. Trimming cost V 0 bases and J 6 bases, with 9 bases left between them. The CDR3 is made up of 13 amino acids. The CDR3 coding sequence is TGTGCCAGCAGTGAAGCCTCCCTAGGCGAGCAGTACTTC. It is translated as CASSEASLGEQYF.

This chain links TRBV6-4 with TRBJ2-7; D might be TRBD1 (5 bases). V was shortened by 4 bases and J by 5 bases, with 15 bases between the two germline ends. This CDR3 spans 14 amino acids. Germline CDR1 reads MRHNA; CDR2 reads SNTAGT. The CDR3 sequence: CASSATVTSNEQYF. The CDR3 bases are TGTGCCAGCAGTGCGACAGTGACCTCGAACGAGCAGTACTTC.

V and J are TRBV7-9 and TRBJ2-3; 10 nucleotides line up with TRBD1. V gave up 5 bases and J gave up 3 bases; unmatched junction bases: 5. Looked up from germline, CDR1 is SEHNR and CDR2 is FQNEAQ (reference sequence). CDR3 length: 15 amino acids. The CDR3 sequence: CASSRLGQGTDTQYF. For the CDR3, the DNA is TGTGCCAGCAGCCGCCTGGGACAGGGGACAGATACGCAGTATTTT.

The rearrangement uses TRBV24-1 and TRBJ2-5; D is possibly TRBD1 (5 bases). Looked up from germline, CDR1 is KGHDR and CDR2 is SFDVKD. V lost 4 bases, J lost 5 bases, and 13 bases lay in between. There are 14 residues in the CDR3. CDR3 amino acids: CATSEEGAGETQYF. CDR3 nucleotide sequence: TGTGCCACCAGTGAAGAAGGGGCTGGCGAGACCCAGTACTTC.

The rearrangement uses TRBV24-1 and TRBJ2-3, with TRBD2 identical over 8 bases. V trimming: 6 bases; J trimming: 0 bases; junction bases outside the gene matches: 10. CDR1 is KGHDR and CDR2 is SFDVKD in the germline V gene. This CDR3 is 17 amino acids long. The CDR3 region has the DNA TGTGCCACCAGTCCCTCCCCCGGGGGGGATAGCACAGATACGCAGTATTTT. Protein sequence: CATSPSPGGDSTDTQYF.

The V gene is TRBV30, the J gene TRBJ2-7; 7 nucleotides agree with TRBD1. The germline gives CDR1 GTSNPN, CDR2 SVGIG (reference sequence). CDR3 length: 13 amino acids. V dropped 1 base and J dropped 2; count of bases not matched to a gene: 2. CDR3 coding DNA: TGTGCCTGGAGTGCGGGACAGCCCTACGAGCAGTACTTC. This gives the protein CAWSAGQPYEQYF. Based on the CDR3 plus reference TRBV30 and TRBJ2-7, the full variable domain is SQTIHQWPATLVQPVGSPLSLECTVEGTSNPNLYWYRQAAGRGLQLLFYSVGIGQISSEVPQNLSASRPQDRQFILSSKKLLLSDSGFYLCAWSAGQPYEQYFGPGTRLTVT.

This clonotype was counted between two and nine times. V and J are TRBV7-2 and TRBJ1-1; the D is unclear. V lost 2 bases and J lost 0, with 4 bases in between. The germline CDR1 and CDR2 sequences are SGHTA and FQGNSA. CDR3 length equals 13 residues. The CDR3 region is CASSLSMNTEAFF. For the CDR3, the DNA is TGTGCCAGCAGCTTATCGATGAACACTGAAGCTTTCTTT.

The J gene is TRBJ2-6, the V gene TRBV21-1. TRBV21-1 is reported as a pseudogene. The CDR3 is 18 amino acids. CDR3 loop: CASSNGGRPNSGANVLTF. The CDR3 DNA follows: TGTGCCAGCAGCAATGGTGGACGACCCAATTCTGGGGCCAACGTCCTGACTTTC.

The rearrangement uses TRBV12-3 or TRBV12-4 and TRBJ2-7; 8 bases agree with TRBD1. V shed 7 bases and J 7 bases; nucleotides not matched to a gene: 12. The CDR3 is made up of 14 amino acids. This CDR3 is CASNNRGAYWEQYF. CDR3 coding DNA: TGTGCCAGCAATAACAGGGGGGCTTATTGGGAGCAGTACTTC.

This chain uses TRBV21-1 with TRBJ1-6; the table's D call, TRBD1, has no DNA check behind it. TRBV21-1 is given as a pseudogene. The CDR3 sequence is 15 residues long. Here the CDR3 reads CASSKVNRGNSPLHF. CDR3 sequence (DNA): TGTGCCAGCAGCAAAGTAAACAGGGGGAATTCACCCCTCCACTTT.

V usage is TRBV19 and J usage is TRBJ2-6; weak D call: TRBD1 (5 bases). Germline V gene sequence: CDR1 LNHDA, CDR2 SQIVND (reference sequence). The CDR3 runs 18 residues. V lost 1 base to trimming and J lost 2 bases, with 15 bases between them. CDR3 residues: CASSIAFQGLAGANVLTF. In DNA form, the CDR3 reads TGTGCCAGTAGTATAGCGTTCCAGGGCCTCGCTGGGGCCAACGTCCTGACTTTC.

CDR3: CASRRSPGTGPDTQYF. The DNA for the CDR3 is TGCGCCAGCAGACGATCACCCGGGACAGGACCAGATACGCAGTATTTT. The chain employs TRBV5-1 and TRBJ2-3, with 8 bases aligning to TRBD1. CDR1 is SGHRS and CDR2 is YFSETQ in the germline V gene. This CDR3 comprises 16 residues. V lost 5 bases to trimming and J lost 4 bases; unmatched junction nucleotides: 12.

This chain joins TRBV3-1 and TRBJ1-2; unclear D gene. The germline V gene encodes CDR1 LGHDT and CDR2 YNNKEL (reference sequence). Trimming left V 0 bases short and J 7 bases short, with 6 bases between. The length of the CDR3 is 12 residues. The DNA of the CDR3 is TGTGCCAGCAGCCAAGATTCCGGTGGCTACACCTTC. This codes for CASSQDSGGYTF.

The chain couples TRBV2 to TRBJ2-3; TRBD2 agrees at 8 bases. Germline V CDR1 and CDR2: SNHLY, FYNNEI. The CDR3 consists of 16 residues. With 3 bases clipped from V and 2 bases from J, the junction kept 7 bases outside the gene matches. The CDR3 bases are TGTGCCAGCAGTGAGGGTAGCGGGGCAAACACAGATACGCAGTATTTT. Residues: CASSEGSGANTDTQYF.

V and J are TRBV9 and TRBJ1-1, with D maybe TRBD1 (6 bases). The germline CDR1 and CDR2 sequences are SGDLS and YYNGEE. Trimming cost V 1 base and J 10 bases, with 11 bases left between them. This CDR3 has 12 residues. The CDR3 DNA is TGTGCCAGCAGCGTACAGGGGCAGGCAGCTTTCTTT. This codes for CASSVQGQAAFF.

The chain carries TRBV2 and TRBJ1-4, with 7 bases fitting TRBD1. Germline V gives CDR1 SNHLY, CDR2 FYNNEI. CDR3 length: 13 residues. With V trimmed by 6 bases and J by 6 bases, 4 bases remained unmatched. CDR3 nucleotides: TGTGCCAGCAGAACAGGGGTGGATGAAAAACTGTTTTTT. Amino acid sequence: CASRTGVDEKLFF.

This chain uses TRBV9 with TRBJ2-5; a possible D gene is TRBD2 (6 bases). The CDR3 is 17 residues long. Germline CDR1 reads SGDLS; CDR2 reads YYNGEE. V lost 0 bases and J 5 bases, leaving 20 bases between the germline ends. The CDR3 is CASSVEAGLAVLETQYF. The DNA for the CDR3 is TGTGCCAGCAGCGTAGAGGCGGGGTTGGCTGTTTTGGAGACCCAGTACTTC.

This clonotype was counted once. This chain links TRBV6-2 or TRBV6-3 with TRBJ2-4; no clear D gene. The germline CDR1 and CDR2 sequences are MNHEY and SVGEGT. Between the trimmed V and J ends, which lost 4 bases and 9 bases, there was a span of 10 bases. The CDR3 has 12 amino acids. The CDR3 DNA follows: TGTGCCAGCAGTTCGCAAAGAGGCATTCAGTACTTC. Translating it yields CASSSQRGIQYF.

The chain employs TRBV29-1 and TRBJ2-3, with D unresolved. CDR3 length: 13 residues. The germline V and J ends were trimmed by 0 bases and 0 bases, with 4 bases remaining between them. Germline-derived CDR1 and CDR2 are SQVTM and ANQGSEA. The CDR3 here is CSVEDSSTDTQYF. DNA for the CDR3: TGCAGCGTTGAAGACTCCAGCACAGATACGCAGTATTTT.

The chain couples TRBV6-5 to TRBJ1-2; D is undetermined. Per germline, CDR1 MNHEY and CDR2 SVGAGI. V was cut by 2 bases and J by 0 bases, with 10 bases left in between. The CDR3 is 15 amino acids. In DNA, the CDR3 is TGTGCCAGCAGTTACCGGCAGACTACTAACTATGGCTACACCTTC. It codes for CASSYRQTTNYGYTF.

J is TRBJ1-5 and V is TRBV29-1; the D is unclear. CDR3 length: 13 amino acids. CDR1 is SQVTM and CDR2 is ANQGSEA in the germline V gene. Trimming took off 3 bases at V and 9 bases at J, with 15 bases between the two ends. This CDR3 is CSVEESGVGPQHF. The CDR3 nucleotides read TGCAGCGTTGAGGAAAGTGGAGTAGGGCCCCAGCATTTT.

The DNA for the CDR3 is TGCGCCAGCAGCTTCACCAGAGGAGATACGCAGTATTTT. This encodes CASSFTRGDTQYF. The chain employs TRBV5-1 and TRBJ2-3; D gene unclear. The V gene's germline CDR1 is SGHRS and CDR2 YFSETQ. V was shortened by 2 bases and J by 5 bases, with 9 bases between the two germline ends. The CDR3 runs 13 residues.

The V call is TRBV2, the J call TRBJ2-1; a possible D gene is TRBD1 (8 bases). Germline V gene lookup returns CDR1 SNHLY and CDR2 FYNNEI. The CDR3 has 14 amino acids. Trimming cost V 8 bases and J 4 bases, with 15 bases left between them. The DNA of the CDR3 is TGTGCCAGCGGGGGGGGACAGGCGTACAATGAGCAGTTCTTC. Translation: CASGGGQAYNEQFF.

The chain links TRBV6-2 or TRBV6-3 to TRBJ2-5, with 8 positions matching TRBD1. Unmatched junction bases numbered 9, after V lost 6 bases and J lost 3 bases. Germline CDR1 reads MNHEY; CDR2 reads SVGEGT. This CDR3 is built from 15 residues. The CDR3, as DNA: TGTGCCAGCAGCCGCGGACAGGGAGCTAAAGAGACCCAGTACTTC. Its translation is CASSRGQGAKETQYF.

The chain couples TRBV7-3 to TRBJ2-3; D is perhaps TRBD2 (6 bases). V was pared by 7 bases and J by 0 bases, with 11 bases between. CDR1 and CDR2 (germline): SGHTA, FQGTGA. The CDR3 extends over 14 amino acids. CDR3 sequence reads: CASNLAGSTDTQYF. CDR3 in DNA: TGTGCCAGCAATTTGGCGGGAAGCACAGATACGCAGTATTTT.

V usage is TRBV30 and J usage is TRBJ1-6; D possibly corresponds to TRBD1 (6 bases). From germline, CDR1 is GTSNPN and CDR2 SVGIG (reference sequence). Trimming took 0 bases from V and 7 from J, leaving 13 bases between them. CDR3 size: 15 residues. The DNA for the CDR3 is TGTGCCTGGAGTGTAGGGCAGGGGAGGAATTCACCCCTCCACTTT. Its translation: CAWSVGQGRNSPLHF.

The chain employs TRBV29-1 and TRBJ1-1; D is unresolved. CDR1 SQVTM and CDR2 ANQGSEA come from the germline V gene. V was clipped by 7 bases and J by 3 bases, with 24 bases between them. This CDR3 spans 16 amino acids. CDR3 residues: CSGSHPPGRTYTEAFF. The DNA for the CDR3 is TGCAGCGGCTCGCATCCTCCTGGACGGACTTACACTGAAGCTTTCTTT.

DNA of the CDR3: TGTGCCAGCAGCCGGGCGAGTGGTGGCTACGAGCAGTACGTC. Translating it yields CASSRASGGYEQYV. The chain links TRBV14 to TRBJ2-7; the D is unclear. V gave up 4 bases and J gave up 3 bases, with 13 bases separating them. Germline V CDR1 and CDR2: SGHDN, FVKESK. The CDR3 totals 14 residues.

The CDR3 DNA is TGTGCCAGCAGTGAACCTGGGGGGACAGGGCGCAATCAGCCCCAGCATTTT. It yields the protein CASSEPGGTGRNQPQHF. This rearrangement joins TRBV25-1 to TRBJ1-5, with TRBD1 identical over 9 bases. Trimming at V came to 2 bases and at J to 2 bases, leaving 7 bases not matched to a gene. The V gene's germline CDR1 is MGHDK and CDR2 SYGVNS. This CDR3 comprises 17 residues.

The V gene is TRBV2, the J gene TRBJ2-5; D not resolved. Germline CDR1 and CDR2: SNHLY and FYNNEI. The CDR3 is 15 amino acids. Between the trimmed V and J ends, which lost 1 base and 3 bases, there was a span of 12 bases. The CDR3: CASSEGLGREETQYF. DNA for the CDR3: TGTGCCAGCAGTGAAGGATTGGGTCGGGAAGAGACCCAGTACTTC. Full variable domain (rest looked up from reference TRBV2 and TRBJ2-5): EPEVTQTPSHQVTQMGQEVILRCVPISNHLYFYWYRQILGQKVEFLVSFYNNEISEKSEIFDDQFSVERPDGSNFTLKIRSTKLEDSAMYFCASSEGLGREETQYFGPGTRLLVL.

The chain combines TRBV30 with TRBJ2-6; D gene unclear. Germline-derived CDR1 and CDR2 are GTSNPN and SVGIG (reference sequence). The CDR3 runs to 12 residues. CDR3 DNA: TGTGGGTCCCAGGCCGGGGCCAACGTCCTGACTTTC. This translates into CGSQAGANVLTF.